Shown below are 16 T cell receptor beta chains from a single sample sequenced in a study of vaccination effects on CD4 cells after COVID-19. TCRdb keeps only in-frame clones here, not all; method: immunoSEQ multiplex PCR. This table holds fewer than 60,000 clones, nearly 80% found once. Antigens for these TCRs are unknown. Scientists isolated CD4+ T cells after an approximately 10-day culture period ended. It was two doses of either the BNT162b2 or mRNA-1273 vaccine that participants received. The sample was CD4+ T cells from PBMCs cultured without peptide, taken after COVID-19 vaccination. These receptors came from a human donor who received a COVID-19 vaccine.

This clone was found once. V usage is TRBV4-1 and J usage is TRBJ1-1, with D hard to call. The CDR3 covers 19 residues. The V and J ends lost 0 bases and 1 base respectively, with 21 bases between them. Germline V gene data show CDR1 as MGHRA and CDR2 as YSYEKL. The CDR3: CASSQDLIAHPSENTEAFF. The CDR3 DNA reads as TGCGCCAGCAGCCAAGATCTCATAGCCCATCCATCTGAGAACACTGAAGCTTTCTTT.

The V and J genes are TRBV5-1 and TRBJ1-1; D gene unclear. The CDR3 length is 14 residues. Deletions cut 0 bases from V and 0 bases from J, with 6 bases between. Germline assignment: CDR1 SGHRS and CDR2 YFSETQ. CDR3 sequence (DNA): TGCGCCAGCAGCTTGGACGGCGTGAACACTGAAGCTTTCTTT. Translating gives CASSLDGVNTEAFF.

This clone was observed a handful of times. The chain links TRBV28 to TRBJ1-5, with D maybe TRBD1 (6 bases). V was cut by 4 bases and J by 9 bases, with 10 bases left in between. The CDR3 is made up of 12 amino acids. Germline assignment: CDR1 MDHEN and CDR2 SYDVKM. Written as DNA, the CDR3 is TGTGCCAGCAGTTCCCAGGGGCTGCCCCAGCATTTT. This gives the protein CASSSQGLPQHF.

The rearrangement joins TRBV5-6 to TRBJ2-5, with 7 bases identical to TRBD2. Germline V gene data show CDR1 as SGHDT and CDR2 as YYEEEE. J was trimmed by 4 bases and V by 0 bases; bases with no gene match: 6. CDR3 length: 15 amino acids. CDR3 coding DNA: TGTGCCAGCAGCTTGGGTCTGGGAGGGAGAGAGACCCAGTACTTC. Protein: CASSLGLGGRETQYF.

This clone occurred once. The chain is built from TRBV2 and TRBJ2-7; tentatively, D is TRBD2 (6 bases). V lost 1 base and J lost 0, with 13 bases in between. In germline, CDR1 is SNHLY, CDR2 FYNNEI. The CDR3 is 16 amino acids. In DNA, the CDR3 is TGTGCCAGCAGTGAAGACATTTTGGGGGGCTCCTACGAGCAGTACTTC. Encoded protein: CASSEDILGGSYEQYF.

The V and J genes are TRBV4-1 and TRBJ2-5, with 16 bases aligning to TRBD2. In germline, CDR1 is MGHRA, CDR2 YSYEKL. V dropped 0 bases and J dropped 7; count of bases not matched to a gene: 8. This CDR3 comprises 18 residues. This chain's CDR3 is CASSQETGTSGRAVTQYF. Here the CDR3 DNA reads TGCGCCAGCAGCCAAGAAACAGGGACTAGCGGGAGGGCGGTGACCCAGTACTTC.

J is TRBJ2-7 and V is TRBV5-4; 12 positions match TRBD2. Trimming took 0 bases from V and 2 from J; bases not matched to a gene: 0. The CDR3 spans 15 residues. Per germline, CDR1 SGHNT and CDR2 YYREEE (reference sequence). The CDR3 coding sequence is TGTGCCAGCAGCTTGGGGACTAGCGGGACCTACGAGCAGTACTTC. It is translated as CASSLGTSGTYEQYF.

J is TRBJ1-5 and V is TRBV3-1 (or the pseudogene TRBV3-2); D is undetermined. This CDR3 spans 15 amino acids. V lost 0 bases to trimming and J lost 4 bases, with 10 bases between them. The germline CDR1 and CDR2 sequences are LGHDT and YNNKEL (reference sequence). In DNA form, the CDR3 reads TGTGCCAGCAGCCAAGATGCGAGACTTAATCAGCCCCAGCATTTT. Translated, it gives CASSQDARLNQPQHF.

This clone is a singleton in its sample. The V and J genes are TRBV7-8 and TRBJ1-1; D possibly corresponds to TRBD1 (5 bases). With 4 bases removed from V and 9 bases from J, the gap between germline ends came to 30 bases. The length of the CDR3 is 18 residues. From germline, CDR1 is SGHVS and CDR2 FQNEAQ. The CDR3 region is CASSSLVGGAKPENQAFF. The CDR3 bases are TGTGCCAGCAGCTCCCTGGTGGGAGGGGCCAAACCGGAAAACCAAGCTTTCTTT.

The chain has TRBV7-2 and TRBJ2-1; 7 bases align to TRBD2. V gave up 1 base and J gave up 7 bases; unmatched junction bases: 4. Germline V lookup: CDR1 SGHTA, CDR2 FQGNSA. The CDR3 sequence is 14 residues long. The CDR3: CASSLGGRENEQFF. In DNA, the CDR3 is TGTGCCAGCAGCTTAGGTGGGCGGGAGAATGAGCAGTTCTTC. The full variable domain, its missing parts supplied by reference TRBV7-2 and TRBJ2-1, is GAGVSQSPSNKVTEKGKDVELRCDPISGHTALYWYRQSLGQGLEFLIYFQGNSAPDKSGLPSDRFSAERTGGSVSTLTIQRTQQEDSAVYLCASSLGGRENEQFFGPGTRLTVL.

V and J are TRBV3-1 (or the pseudogene TRBV3-2) and TRBJ1-1; 9 bases align to TRBD1. The CDR3 runs 16 residues. V trimming: 0 bases; J trimming: 6 bases; junction bases outside the gene matches: 8. Germline CDR1 and CDR2: LGHDT and YNNKEL (reference sequence). CDR3: CASSQDFGQGTPEAFF. The CDR3 DNA reads TGTGCCAGCAGCCAAGATTTCGGACAGGGGACCCCTGAAGCTTTCTTT.

This clone was seen once. This sequence joins TRBV5-5 and TRBJ2-5; 7 bases are shared with TRBD1. The V gene's germline CDR1 is SGHKS and CDR2 YYEKEE (reference sequence). The length of the CDR3 is 12 residues. Trimming removed 4 bases from V and 5 bases from J; junction bases left unmatched: 2. DNA of the CDR3: TGTGCCAGCAGCGTGACAGGGGAGACCCAGTACTTC. Its translation: CASSVTGETQYF.

Here the CDR3 reads CATRGTGAGTQYF. In nucleotides, the CDR3 is TGTGCCACCCGCGGGACAGGGGCCGGTACGCAGTATTTT. This sequence joins TRBV24-1 and TRBJ2-3; 10 nucleotides align to TRBD1. The ends lost 9 bases at V and 8 bases at J; junction bases unmatched: 7. Looked up from germline, CDR1 is KGHDR and CDR2 is SFDVKD. The CDR3 has 13 amino acids.

In its sample, this clone was seen a few times. V and J are TRBV12-3 or TRBV12-4 and TRBJ1-3; D is unresolved. The CDR3 is 13 residues long. V was trimmed by 3 bases and J by 4 bases, leaving 7 bases between them. The CDR3 region is CASSLPGGNTIYF. The DNA of the CDR3 is TGTGCCAGCAGTTTGCCAGGAGGAAACACCATATATTTT.

The chain is built from TRBV5-4 and TRBJ2-3, with 12 bases aligning to TRBD2. Germline CDR1 is SGHNT and CDR2 is YYREEE (reference sequence). The V gene end was trimmed by 7 bases and the J gene end by 1 base; junction bases not matched to a gene: 7. The CDR3 has 16 residues. This chain's CDR3 is CASSPLAGGGTDTQYF. CDR3 coding DNA: TGTGCCAGCTCCCCCCTAGCGGGGGGGGGCACAGATACGCAGTATTTT.

This clone was observed a single time. V and J are TRBV4-1 and TRBJ2-5, with 7 nucleotides matching TRBD2. Germline V lookup: CDR1 MGHRA, CDR2 YSYEKL. This CDR3 has 17 amino acids. Trimming at V came to 1 base and at J to 4 bases, leaving 12 bases not matched to a gene. The CDR3 region has the DNA TGCGCCAGCAGCCAAGCCCGGAGCTCGGGGGGTGGAGAGACCCAGTACTTC. Protein: CASSQARSSGGGETQYF.